This T cell receptor (beta chain) came from a study of beta chain features in type 1 diabetes. Study-wide findings and caveats: Naive, central memory and Treg TCRB repertoires appeared more alike in patients than in healthy donors. Patients with type 1 diabetes showed fewer VDJ junction insertions and more deletions.

Investigators reverse transcribed all isolated RNA, so they sequenced expressed TCRB transcripts. The protocol was immunoSEQ multiplex PCR, while the TCRdb copy is restricted to in-frame clones and leaves out a portion. The sample consists of under 800,000 clones, roughly 15% of them appearing once. The length of the CDR3 is 12 residues. Germline assignment: CDR1 SGHNT and CDR2 YYREEE (reference sequence). With V trimmed by 4 bases and J by 4 bases, 0 bases remained unmatched. Concerning this clone itself: What it binds is not known.

This sequence was found in a man aged 18-30 years in good health. The rearrangement joins TRBV5-4 to TRBJ1-2; 8 bases are a match to TRBD1. The sequenced sample was naive CD4+ T cells from blood. The CDR3 reads CASSDRGYGYTF. The CDR3 DNA reads TGTGCCAGCAGCGACAGGGGCTATGGCTACACCTTC.